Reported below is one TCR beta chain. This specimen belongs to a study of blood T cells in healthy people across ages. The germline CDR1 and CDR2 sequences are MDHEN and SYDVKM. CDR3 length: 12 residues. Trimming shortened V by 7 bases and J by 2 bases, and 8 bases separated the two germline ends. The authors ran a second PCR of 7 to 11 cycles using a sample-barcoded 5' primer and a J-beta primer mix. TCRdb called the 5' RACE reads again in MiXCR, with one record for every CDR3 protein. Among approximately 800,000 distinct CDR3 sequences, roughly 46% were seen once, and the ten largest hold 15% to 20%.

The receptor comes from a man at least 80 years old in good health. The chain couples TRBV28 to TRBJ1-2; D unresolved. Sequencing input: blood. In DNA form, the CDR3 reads TGTGCCAGCACCGCCGAGAACTATGGCTACACCTTC. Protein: CASTAENYGYTF.